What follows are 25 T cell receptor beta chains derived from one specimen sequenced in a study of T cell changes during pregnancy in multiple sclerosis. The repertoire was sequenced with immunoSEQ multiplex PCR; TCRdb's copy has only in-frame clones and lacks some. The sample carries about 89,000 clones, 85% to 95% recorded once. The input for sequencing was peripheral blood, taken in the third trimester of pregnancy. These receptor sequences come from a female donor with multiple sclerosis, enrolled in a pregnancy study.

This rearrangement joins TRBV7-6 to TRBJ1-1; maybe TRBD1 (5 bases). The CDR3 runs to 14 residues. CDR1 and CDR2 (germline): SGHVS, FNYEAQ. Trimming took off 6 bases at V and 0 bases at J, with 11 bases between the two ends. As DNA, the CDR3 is TGTGCCAGCAGTCGGGGGGTTCTGAACACTGAAGCTTTCTTT. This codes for CASSRGVLNTEAFF.

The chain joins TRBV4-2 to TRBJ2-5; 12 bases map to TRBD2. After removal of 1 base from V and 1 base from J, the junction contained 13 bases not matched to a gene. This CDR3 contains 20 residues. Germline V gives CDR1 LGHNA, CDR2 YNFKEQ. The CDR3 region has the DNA TGTGCCAGCAGCCAAGTGGGCCTAGCGGGAGGGGGGCTAGGCCAAGAGACCCAGTACTTC. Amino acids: CASSQVGLAGGGLGQETQYF.

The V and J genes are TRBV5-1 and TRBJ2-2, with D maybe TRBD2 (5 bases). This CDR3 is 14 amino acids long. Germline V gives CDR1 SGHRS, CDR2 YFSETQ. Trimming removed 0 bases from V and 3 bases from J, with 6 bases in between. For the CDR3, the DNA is TGCGCCAGCAGCTTGGCCGGGGACACCGGGGAGCTGTTTTTT. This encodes CASSLAGDTGELFF.

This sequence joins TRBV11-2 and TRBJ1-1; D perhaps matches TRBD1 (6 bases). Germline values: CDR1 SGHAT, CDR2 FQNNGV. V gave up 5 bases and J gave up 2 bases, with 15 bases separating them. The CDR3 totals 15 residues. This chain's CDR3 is CASSPSGTRNTEAFF. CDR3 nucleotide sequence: TGTGCCAGCAGCCCGAGCGGGACACGAAACACTGAAGCTTTCTTT.

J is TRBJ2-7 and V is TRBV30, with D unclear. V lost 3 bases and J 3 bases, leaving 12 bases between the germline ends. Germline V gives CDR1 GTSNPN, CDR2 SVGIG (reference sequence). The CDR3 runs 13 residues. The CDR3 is CAWSPARFYEQYF. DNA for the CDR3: TGTGCCTGGAGCCCTGCCAGGTTCTACGAGCAGTACTTC.

The CDR3 nucleotides are TGTGCCAGCAGCCTTCTAGCGGGAACCCCAGATACGCAGTATTTT. This encodes CASSLLAGTPDTQYF. The chain is built from TRBV7-2 and TRBJ2-3; 9 nucleotides line up with TRBD2. Trimming removed 5 bases from V and 4 bases from J; junction bases left unmatched: 7. This CDR3 contains 15 residues. Germline values: CDR1 SGHTA, CDR2 FQGNSA.

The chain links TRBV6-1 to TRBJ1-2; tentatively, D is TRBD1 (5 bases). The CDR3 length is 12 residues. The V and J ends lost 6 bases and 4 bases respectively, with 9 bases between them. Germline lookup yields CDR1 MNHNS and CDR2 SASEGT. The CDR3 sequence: CASRDTSYGYTF. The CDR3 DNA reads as TGTGCCAGCAGGGACACCAGCTATGGCTACACCTTC.

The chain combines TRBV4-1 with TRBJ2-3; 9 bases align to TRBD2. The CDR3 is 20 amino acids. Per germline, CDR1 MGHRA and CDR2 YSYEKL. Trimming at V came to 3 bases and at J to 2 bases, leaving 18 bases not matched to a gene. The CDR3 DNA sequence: TGCGCCAGCAGCCAGGTCCCCGGGGGCGGGAGGGCCTTTAACACAGATACGCAGTATTTT. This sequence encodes CASSQVPGGGRAFNTDTQYF.

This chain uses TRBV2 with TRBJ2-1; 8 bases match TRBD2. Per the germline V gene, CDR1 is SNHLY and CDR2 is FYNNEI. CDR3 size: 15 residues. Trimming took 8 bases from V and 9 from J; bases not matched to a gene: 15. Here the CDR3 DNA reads TGTGCCAGCCGGGAAGCGGGAGAAAACTGGGGTGAGCAGTTCTTC. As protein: CASREAGENWGEQFF. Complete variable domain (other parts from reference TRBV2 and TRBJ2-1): EPEVTQTPSHQVTQMGQEVILRCVPISNHLYFYWYRQILGQKVEFLVSFYNNEISEKSEIFDDQFSVERPDGSNFTLKIRSTKLEDSAMYFCASREAGENWGEQFFGPGTRLTVL.

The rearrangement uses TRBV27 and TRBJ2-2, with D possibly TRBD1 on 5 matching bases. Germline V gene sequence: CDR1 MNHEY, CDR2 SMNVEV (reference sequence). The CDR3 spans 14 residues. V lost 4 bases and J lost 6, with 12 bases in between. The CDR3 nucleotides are TGTGCCAGCAGTTGGGCCAGGGCGTCCGGGGAGCTGTTTTTT. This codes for CASSWARASGELFF.

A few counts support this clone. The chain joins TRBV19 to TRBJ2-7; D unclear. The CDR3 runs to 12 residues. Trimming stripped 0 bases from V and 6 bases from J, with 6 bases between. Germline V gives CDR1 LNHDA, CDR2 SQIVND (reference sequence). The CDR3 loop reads CASSIDLSEQYF. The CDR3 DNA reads TGTGCCAGTAGTATAGATCTCTCCGAGCAGTACTTC. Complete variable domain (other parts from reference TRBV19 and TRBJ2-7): DGGITQSPKYLFRKEGQNVTLSCEQNLNHDAMYWYRQDPGQGLRLIYYSQIVNDFQKGDIAEGYSVSREKKESFPLTVTSAQKNPTAFYLCASSIDLSEQYFGPGTRLTVT.

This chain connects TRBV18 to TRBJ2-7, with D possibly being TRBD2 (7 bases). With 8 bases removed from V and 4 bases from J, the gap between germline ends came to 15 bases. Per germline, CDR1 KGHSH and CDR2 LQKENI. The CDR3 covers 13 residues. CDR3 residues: CASTEGGDYEQYF. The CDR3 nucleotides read TGTGCCAGCACGGAAGGGGGGGATTACGAGCAGTACTTC. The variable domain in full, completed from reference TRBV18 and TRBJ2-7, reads NAGVMQNPRHLVRRRGQEARLRCSPMKGHSHVYWYRQLPEEGLKFMVYLQKENIIDESGMPKERFSAEFPKEGPSILRIQQVVRGDSAAYFCASTEGGDYEQYFGPGTRLTVT.

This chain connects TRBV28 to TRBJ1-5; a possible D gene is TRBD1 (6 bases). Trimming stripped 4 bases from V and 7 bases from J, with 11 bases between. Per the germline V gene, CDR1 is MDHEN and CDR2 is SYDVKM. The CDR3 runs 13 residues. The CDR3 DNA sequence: TGTGCCAGCAGTTCAATGACAGGCCAGCCCCAGCATTTT. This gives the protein CASSSMTGQPQHF.

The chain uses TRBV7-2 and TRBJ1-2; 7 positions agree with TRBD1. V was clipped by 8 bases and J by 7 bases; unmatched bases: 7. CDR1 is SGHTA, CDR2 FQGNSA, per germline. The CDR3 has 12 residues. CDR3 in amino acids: CASDMNRGGYTF. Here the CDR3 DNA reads TGTGCCAGCGATATGAACAGGGGTGGCTACACCTTC. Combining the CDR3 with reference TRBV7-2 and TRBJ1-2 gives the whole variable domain GAGVSQSPSNKVTEKGKDVELRCDPISGHTALYWYRQSLGQGLEFLIYFQGNSAPDKSGLPSDRFSAERTGGSVSTLTIQRTQQEDSAVYLCASDMNRGGYTFGSGTRLTVV.

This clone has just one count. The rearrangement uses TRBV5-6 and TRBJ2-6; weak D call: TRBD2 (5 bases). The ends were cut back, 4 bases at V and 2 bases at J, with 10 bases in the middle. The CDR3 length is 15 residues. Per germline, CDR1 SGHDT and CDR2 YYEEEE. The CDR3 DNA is TGTGCCAGCAGCCCAGGAGGCCCTGGGGCCAACGTCCTGACTTTC. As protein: CASSPGGPGANVLTF.

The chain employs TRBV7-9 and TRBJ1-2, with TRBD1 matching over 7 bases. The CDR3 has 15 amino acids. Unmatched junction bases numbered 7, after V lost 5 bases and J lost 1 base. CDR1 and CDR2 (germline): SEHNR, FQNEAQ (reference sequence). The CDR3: CASSAPGQHNYGYTF. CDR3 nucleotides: TGTGCCAGCAGCGCACCGGGACAGCATAACTATGGCTACACCTTC.

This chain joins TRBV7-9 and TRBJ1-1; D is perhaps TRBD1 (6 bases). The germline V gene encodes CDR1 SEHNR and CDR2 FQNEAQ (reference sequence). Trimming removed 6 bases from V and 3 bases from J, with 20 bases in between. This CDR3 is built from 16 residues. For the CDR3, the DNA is TGTGCCAGCAGGAGCACAGGGAAAGGGCTATACACTGAAGCTTTCTTT. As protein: CASRSTGKGLYTEAFF.

CDR3 nucleotide sequence: TGCGCCAGCAGCCCCGGGACACCCTCCTACGAGCAGTACTTC. It codes for CASSPGTPSYEQYF. This chain connects TRBV5-1 to TRBJ2-7; weak D call: TRBD1 (6 bases). The length of the CDR3 is 14 residues. From germline, CDR1 is SGHRS and CDR2 YFSETQ. The V and J ends lost 4 bases and 0 bases respectively, with 11 bases between them. Looking up the rest from reference TRBV5-1 and TRBJ2-7 gives the full variable domain: KAGVTQTPRYLIKTRGQQVTLSCSPISGHRSVSWYQQTPGQGLQFLFEYFSETQRNKGNFPGRFSGRQFSNSRSEMNVSTLELGDSALYLCASSPGTPSYEQYFGPGTRLTVT.

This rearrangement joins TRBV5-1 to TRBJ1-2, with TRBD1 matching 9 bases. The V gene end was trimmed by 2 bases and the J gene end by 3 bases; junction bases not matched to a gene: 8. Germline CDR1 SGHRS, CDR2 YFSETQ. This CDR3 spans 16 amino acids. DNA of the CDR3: TGCGCCAGCAGCTTCCACCGGACAGGGGAGGACTATGGCTACACCTTC. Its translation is CASSFHRTGEDYGYTF.

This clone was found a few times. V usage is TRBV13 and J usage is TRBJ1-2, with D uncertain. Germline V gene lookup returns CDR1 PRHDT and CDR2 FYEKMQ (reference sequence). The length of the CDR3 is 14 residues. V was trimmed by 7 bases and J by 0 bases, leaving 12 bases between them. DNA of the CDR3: TGTGCCAGCATGCCCAGCGGTTCTAACTATGGCTACACCTTC. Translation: CASMPSGSNYGYTF.

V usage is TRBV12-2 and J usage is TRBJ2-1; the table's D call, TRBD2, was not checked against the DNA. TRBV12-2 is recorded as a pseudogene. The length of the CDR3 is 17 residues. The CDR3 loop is CASRLAEGQSSYNEQFF. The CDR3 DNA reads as TGTGCAAGTCGCTTAGCGGAGGGGCAAAGCTCCTACAATGAGCAGTTCTTC.

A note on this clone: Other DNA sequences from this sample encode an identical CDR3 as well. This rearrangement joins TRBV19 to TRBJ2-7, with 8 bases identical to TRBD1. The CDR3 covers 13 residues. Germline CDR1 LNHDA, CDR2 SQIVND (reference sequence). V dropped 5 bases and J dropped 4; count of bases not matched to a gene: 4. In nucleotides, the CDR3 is TGTGCCAGTAGTGCAGGACAGGGATACGAGCAGTACTTC. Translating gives CASSAGQGYEQYF.

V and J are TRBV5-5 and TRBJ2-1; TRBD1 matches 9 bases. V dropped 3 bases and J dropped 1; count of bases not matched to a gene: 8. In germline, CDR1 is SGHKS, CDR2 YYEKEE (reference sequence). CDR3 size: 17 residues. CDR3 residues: CASSSVGQGLSYNEQFF. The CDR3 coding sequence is TGTGCCAGCAGCTCGGTGGGACAGGGCCTATCCTACAATGAGCAGTTCTTC.

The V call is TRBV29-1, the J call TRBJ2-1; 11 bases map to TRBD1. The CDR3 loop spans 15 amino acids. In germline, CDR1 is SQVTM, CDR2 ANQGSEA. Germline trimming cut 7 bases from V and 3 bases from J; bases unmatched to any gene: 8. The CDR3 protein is CSAGAGTGGYNEQFF. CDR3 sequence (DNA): TGCAGCGCAGGAGCCGGGACAGGGGGCTACAATGAGCAGTTCTTC.

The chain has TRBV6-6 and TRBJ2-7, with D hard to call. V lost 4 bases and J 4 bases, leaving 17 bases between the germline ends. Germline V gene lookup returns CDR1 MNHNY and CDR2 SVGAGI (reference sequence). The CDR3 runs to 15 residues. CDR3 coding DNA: TGTGCCAGCAGTTCACGCGGCCCAGAGATTTACGAGCAGTACTTC. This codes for CASSSRGPEIYEQYF.